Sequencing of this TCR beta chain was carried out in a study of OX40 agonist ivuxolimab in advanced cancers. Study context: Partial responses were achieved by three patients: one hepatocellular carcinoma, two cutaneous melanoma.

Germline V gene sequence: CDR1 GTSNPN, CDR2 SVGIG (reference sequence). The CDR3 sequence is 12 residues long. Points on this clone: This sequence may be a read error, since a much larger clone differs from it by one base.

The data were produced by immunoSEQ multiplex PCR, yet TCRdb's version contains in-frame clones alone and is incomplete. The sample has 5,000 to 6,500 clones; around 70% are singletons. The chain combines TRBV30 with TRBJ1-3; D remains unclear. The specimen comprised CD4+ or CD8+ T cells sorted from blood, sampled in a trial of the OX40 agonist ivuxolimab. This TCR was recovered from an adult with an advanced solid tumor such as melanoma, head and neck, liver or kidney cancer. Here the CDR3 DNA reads TGTGCCTGGAAGCGCTCTGGAAACACCGTATATTTT. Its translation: CAWKRSGNTVYF.